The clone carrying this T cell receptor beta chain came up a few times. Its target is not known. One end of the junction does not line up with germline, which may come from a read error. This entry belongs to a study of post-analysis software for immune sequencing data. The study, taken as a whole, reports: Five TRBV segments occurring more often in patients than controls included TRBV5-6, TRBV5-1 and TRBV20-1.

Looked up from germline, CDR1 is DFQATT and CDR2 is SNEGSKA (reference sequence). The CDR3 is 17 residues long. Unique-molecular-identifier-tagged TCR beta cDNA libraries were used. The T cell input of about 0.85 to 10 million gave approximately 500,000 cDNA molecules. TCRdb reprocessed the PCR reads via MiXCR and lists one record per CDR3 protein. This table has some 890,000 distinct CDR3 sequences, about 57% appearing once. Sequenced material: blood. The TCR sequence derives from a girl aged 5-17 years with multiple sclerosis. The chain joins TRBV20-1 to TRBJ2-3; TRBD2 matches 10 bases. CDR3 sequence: CSARDGASGRRTDTQYF. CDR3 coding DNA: TGCAGTGCCAGAGATGGCGCTAGCGGGAGACGCACAGATACGCAGTATTTT.